These 2 T cell receptor beta chains originate from one sample sequenced in a study of cytotoxic CD8 clonotypes in ibrutinib-treated CLL (dated by TCRdb to the early 2020s). Reading the label with the study, this specimen's time point is: progressive disease on ibrutinib. The method was the immunoSEQ multiplex PCR assay. Held by TCRdb, this immuneACCESS table contains in-frame sequences only and omits some clones. Under half of the omission traces to an unresolved V gene where checked; the cause of the rest is unknown. The sample profile shows 40,000 or so clones; under 80% of them were found once. The ten biggest clones cover roughly a tenth of the sample. The sample was PBMCs, taken at disease progression, from a patient treated with ibrutinib. The source is a human donor with chronic lymphocytic leukemia.

This clone was detected a few times. The J gene is TRBJ1-2, the V gene TRBV18, with a tentative D call TRBD1 (5 bases). The V gene's germline CDR1 is KGHSH and CDR2 LQKENI. The CDR3 runs 15 residues. V was shortened by 0 bases and J by 1 base, with 9 bases between the two germline ends. Written as DNA, the CDR3 is TGTGCCAGCTCACCACCGGGGGTGCTTAACTATGGCTACACCTTC. Its protein product is CASSPPGVLNYGYTF.

This clone was observed a few times. The rearrangement links TRBV21-1 to TRBJ2-5; the table's D call, TRBD2, has no DNA check behind it. TRBV21-1 is given as a pseudogene. There are 16 residues in the CDR3. The CDR3 sequence is CASSRVAFRGGETQYF. The CDR3 bases are TGTGCCAGCAGCCGGGTGGCTTTTAGGGGGGGAGAGACCCAGTACTTC.